This is a list of T cell receptor beta chains from one sample in a study of beta chain features in type 1 diabetes. This table comes from immunoSEQ multiplex PCR, and its TCRdb copy is limited to in-frame clones, with some not included. There are under 200,000 clones in the sample; over 9% occur only once, and around 0.48% lies in the top ten. The specimen was central memory CD4+ T cells from blood. Receptors were obtained from a man aged 25-40 years with type 1 diabetes. CDR3s include the opening cysteine and the closing phenylalanine or tryptophan. Fields, in order: D gene, V gene, J gene, clone size, CDR3 protein, CDR3 DNA. A D gene is named only where the DNA matches it firmly. Expanded clones are given a class, and other clones once, few, many or no size at all.

d_call: TRBD1
v_call: TRBV9
j_call: TRBJ2-1
clone_size: few
cdr3_aa: CASSVEGAATYNEQFF
cdr3_nt: TGTGCCAGCAGCGTAGAGGGGGCGGCCACCTACAATGAGCAGTTCTTC

d_call: -
v_call: TRBV29-1
j_call: TRBJ1-4
clone_size: -
cdr3_aa: CSVGGEKLFF
cdr3_nt: TGCAGCGTTGGCGGGGAAAAACTGTTTTTT

d_call: -
v_call: TRBV9
j_call: TRBJ2-2
clone_size: -
cdr3_aa: CASSGSGGELFF
cdr3_nt: TGTGCCAGCAGCGGCTCCGGCGGGGAGCTGTTTTTT

d_call: -
v_call: TRBV11-2
j_call: TRBJ2-1
clone_size: few
cdr3_aa: CASSLFLAGGAYNEQFF
cdr3_nt: TGTGCCAGCAGCTTATTTCTGGCCGGGGGAGCCTACAATGAGCAGTTCTTC

d_call: TRBD1
v_call: TRBV5-1
j_call: TRBJ2-3
clone_size: -
cdr3_aa: CASSRRQGTDTQYF
cdr3_nt: TGCGCCAGCAGCCGAAGACAGGGGACAGATACGCAGTATTTT

d_call: -
v_call: TRBV28
j_call: TRBJ2-7
clone_size: few
cdr3_aa: CASAEPYEQYF
cdr3_nt: TGTGCGAGCGCAGAACCCTACGAGCAGTACTTC

d_call: TRBD2
v_call: TRBV7-8
j_call: TRBJ2-1
clone_size: -
cdr3_aa: CASSYSGRGAIEQFF
cdr3_nt: TGTGCCAGCAGCTATAGCGGGAGGGGAGCTATCGAGCAGTTCTTC

d_call: TRBD1
v_call: TRBV30
j_call: TRBJ2-1
clone_size: -
cdr3_aa: CARKRGQGNEQFF
cdr3_nt: TGTGCCCGGAAGCGGGGACAGGGGAATGAGCAGTTCTTC

d_call: -
v_call: TRBV7-2
j_call: TRBJ1-5
clone_size: -
cdr3_aa: CASSLGAQGLNQPQHF
cdr3_nt: TGTGCCAGCAGCTTGGGGGCACAGGGTTTGAATCAGCCCCAGCATTTT

d_call: -
v_call: TRBV6-5
j_call: TRBJ1-1
clone_size: few
cdr3_aa: CASSYSLKGHTEAFF
cdr3_nt: TGTGCCAGCAGTTACTCATTGAAGGGGCACACTGAAGCTTTCTTT

d_call: -
v_call: TRBV5-1
j_call: TRBJ2-7
clone_size: -
cdr3_aa: CASWRTGTYEQYF
cdr3_nt: TGCGCCAGCTGGAGGACGGGCACCTACGAGCAGTACTTC

d_call: -
v_call: TRBV11-3
j_call: TRBJ1-1
clone_size: -
cdr3_aa: CASSLTGLNTEAFF
cdr3_nt: TGTGCCAGCAGCTTAACAGGGCTGAACACTGAAGCTTTCTTT

d_call: TRBD1
v_call: TRBV28
j_call: TRBJ2-7
clone_size: -
cdr3_aa: CASSLLVTGGYEQYF
cdr3_nt: TGTGCCAGCAGTTTATTGGTGACAGGGGGGTACGAGCAGTACTTC

d_call: -
v_call: TRBV7-2
j_call: TRBJ2-2
clone_size: few
cdr3_aa: CASGDSMNTGELFF
cdr3_nt: TGTGCCAGCGGGGACTCGATGAACACCGGGGAGCTGTTTTTT

d_call: -
v_call: TRBV11-2
j_call: TRBJ2-3
clone_size: few
cdr3_aa: CASSSPSGGGTNTQYF
cdr3_nt: TGTGCCAGCAGCTCCCCATCGGGCGGGGGCACGAATACGCAGTATTTT

d_call: -
v_call: TRBV6-1
j_call: TRBJ2-5
clone_size: -
cdr3_aa: CASTRDYQETQYF
cdr3_nt: TGTGCCAGCACTCGGGACTACCAAGAGACCCAGTACTTC

d_call: TRBD1
v_call: TRBV6-6
j_call: TRBJ1-2
clone_size: few
cdr3_aa: CASSNGQAFGYTF
cdr3_nt: TGTGCCAGCAGTAACGGACAGGCGTTTGGCTACACCTTC

d_call: -
v_call: TRBV28
j_call: TRBJ1-2
clone_size: -
cdr3_aa: CASSSGGRKAGYTF
cdr3_nt: TGTGCCAGCAGCAGCGGCGGGAGGAAGGCTGGCTACACCTTC

d_call: -
v_call: TRBV4-2
j_call: TRBJ2-1
clone_size: few
cdr3_aa: CASSQDHGGSGPYLSSYNEQFF
cdr3_nt: TGTGCCAGCAGCCAAGATCATGGAGGTAGCGGACCTTATCTAAGCTCCTACAATGAGCAGTTCTTC

d_call: -
v_call: TRBV5-4
j_call: TRBJ2-7
clone_size: -
cdr3_aa: CASSSVIQGEQYF
cdr3_nt: TGTGCCAGCAGCTCTGTCATACAGGGCGAGCAGTACTTC

d_call: TRBD1
v_call: TRBV19
j_call: TRBJ1-5
clone_size: -
cdr3_aa: CASRTGGTQPQHF
cdr3_nt: TGTGCCAGTAGGACAGGGGGCACACAGCCCCAGCATTTT

d_call: -
v_call: TRBV29-1
j_call: TRBJ2-3
clone_size: -
cdr3_aa: CSSEGQQTDTQYF
cdr3_nt: TGCAGCTCGGAGGGACAGCAGACAGATACGCAGTATTTT

d_call: TRBD1
v_call: TRBV5-1
j_call: TRBJ2-1
clone_size: many
cdr3_aa: CASSLARDRVNNEQFF
cdr3_nt: TGCGCCAGCAGCTTGGCGCGGGACAGGGTTAACAATGAGCAGTTCTTC

d_call: -
v_call: TRBV29-1
j_call: TRBJ1-1
clone_size: few
cdr3_aa: CSVESSDTEAFF
cdr3_nt: TGCAGCGTTGAGTCTTCTGACACTGAAGCTTTCTTT

d_call: TRBD2
v_call: TRBV5-1
j_call: TRBJ2-1
clone_size: few
cdr3_aa: CASSPQGGGSDEQFF
cdr3_nt: TGCGCCAGCAGCCCCCAAGGAGGCGGGAGCGATGAGCAGTTCTTC

d_call: TRBD2
v_call: TRBV6-5
j_call: TRBJ2-5
clone_size: few
cdr3_aa: CASSYRTSGSETQYF
cdr3_nt: TGTGCCAGCAGTTACCGGACTAGCGGGAGTGAGACCCAGTACTTC

d_call: TRBD2
v_call: TRBV5-1
j_call: TRBJ2-2
clone_size: few
cdr3_aa: CASTGTTNTGELFF
cdr3_nt: TGCGCCAGCACCGGGACTACGAACACCGGGGAGCTGTTTTTT

d_call: -
v_call: TRBV7-2
j_call: TRBJ1-5
clone_size: -
cdr3_aa: CASSFFRGDNQPQHF
cdr3_nt: TGTGCCAGCAGCTTTTTCCGGGGAGACAATCAGCCCCAGCATTTT

d_call: -
v_call: TRBV27
j_call: TRBJ2-7
clone_size: -
cdr3_aa: CASSRGGNSYEQYF
cdr3_nt: TGTGCCAGCTCGAGGGGGGGGAACTCCTACGAGCAGTACTTC

d_call: TRBD1
v_call: TRBV7-2
j_call: TRBJ1-5
clone_size: few
cdr3_aa: CASSPTGNQPQHF
cdr3_nt: TGTGCCAGCAGCCCGACAGGGAATCAGCCCCAGCATTTT

d_call: TRBD1
v_call: TRBV5-4
j_call: TRBJ2-7
clone_size: few
cdr3_aa: CASSFDRGYDEQYF
cdr3_nt: TGTGCCAGCAGCTTCGACAGGGGGTATGACGAGCAGTACTTC

d_call: -
v_call: TRBV19
j_call: TRBJ1-2
clone_size: few
cdr3_aa: CAILDRRTGGYTF
cdr3_nt: TGTGCCATCCTAGACAGGCGCACGGGTGGCTACACCTTC

d_call: -
v_call: TRBV9
j_call: TRBJ2-3
clone_size: few
cdr3_aa: CASSVRPDSAATQYF
cdr3_nt: TGTGCCAGCAGCGTTCGACCCGACAGCGCCGCTACGCAGTATTTT

d_call: TRBD1
v_call: TRBV7-2
j_call: TRBJ2-7
clone_size: -
cdr3_aa: CASRAGGAFTYEQYF
cdr3_nt: TGTGCCAGCAGGGCAGGGGGCGCTTTCACCTACGAGCAGTACTTC

d_call: TRBD1
v_call: TRBV27
j_call: TRBJ2-7
clone_size: few
cdr3_aa: CASRLTGSYEQYF
cdr3_nt: TGTGCCAGCAGATTGACAGGGTCCTACGAGCAGTACTTC

d_call: -
v_call: TRBV15
j_call: TRBJ1-5
clone_size: few
cdr3_aa: CATSRNEGPQHF
cdr3_nt: TGTGCCACCAGCAGGAACGAGGGGCCCCAGCATTTT

d_call: TRBD2
v_call: TRBV5-4
j_call: TRBJ2-3
clone_size: -
cdr3_aa: CASSLGGWRGSTDTQYF
cdr3_nt: TGTGCCAGCAGCTTGGGAGGATGGCGGGGGAGCACAGATACGCAGTATTTT